The subject of this entry is one T cell receptor (beta chain). Its antigen is not known. The data were taken from a study of chemoradiotherapy in HPV16-positive cancers. Study conclusions and caveats: HPV-specific T cells were functionally defined from only a couple of HPV16-positive patients. During treatment, candidate HPV-specific clones and E7-related motifs expanded in tumor.

Produced via immunoSEQ multiplex PCR; TCRdb's table is partial and in-frame only. The profile shows about 14,000 clones, roughly 88% of them singletons. The germline CDR1 and CDR2 sequences are SGHTA and FQGNSA. The CDR3 spans 13 residues. V lost 4 bases and J lost 4, with 10 bases in between. Over chemoradiotherapy, repertoires were sampled more than once. The material sequenced was blood, taken from a patient who underwent chemoradiotherapy. The chain has TRBV7-2 and TRBJ1-2, with D unclear. This TCR derives from a human donor with HPV-associated anogenital cancer. The CDR3 DNA sequence: TGTGCCAGCAGCTCCGCCGGGTCCTATGGCTACACCTTC. It encodes CASSSAGSYGYTF.